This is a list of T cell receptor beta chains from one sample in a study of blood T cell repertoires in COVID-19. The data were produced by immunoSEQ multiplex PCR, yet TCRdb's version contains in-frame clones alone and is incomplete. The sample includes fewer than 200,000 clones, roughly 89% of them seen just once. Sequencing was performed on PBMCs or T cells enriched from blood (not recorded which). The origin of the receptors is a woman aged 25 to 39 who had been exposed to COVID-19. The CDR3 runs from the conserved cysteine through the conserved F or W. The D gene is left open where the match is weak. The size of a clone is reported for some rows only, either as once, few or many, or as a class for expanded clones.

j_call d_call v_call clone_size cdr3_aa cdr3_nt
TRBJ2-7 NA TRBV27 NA CASSPEISYEQYF TGTGCCAGCAGTCCGGAGATAAGCTACGAGCAGTACTTC
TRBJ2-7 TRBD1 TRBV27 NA CASASGTGTYEQYF TGTGCCAGCGCCTCCGGGACAGGTACCTACGAGCAGTACTTC
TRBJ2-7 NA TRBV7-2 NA CASSLVGGSYEQYF TGTGCCAGCAGCTTAGTCGGGGGCTCCTACGAGCAGTACTTC
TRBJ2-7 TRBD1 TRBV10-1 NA CASSERQGVYEQYF TGCGCCAGCAGTGAGCGACAGGGGGTCTACGAGCAGTACTTC
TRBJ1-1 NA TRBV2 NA CASQEGRNTEAFF TGTGCCAGCCAGGAGGGGAGGAACACTGAAGCTTTCTTT
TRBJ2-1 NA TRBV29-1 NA CSAGKDRSRRDNEQFF TGCAGCGCCGGAAAGGATCGCTCGCGGAGGGACAATGAGCAGTTCTTC
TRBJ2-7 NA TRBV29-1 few CSVRGYEQYF TGCAGCGTTAGGGGCTACGAGCAGTACTTC
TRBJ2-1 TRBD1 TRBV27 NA CASSPGTAVTEQFF TGTGCCAGCAGTCCTGGGACAGCCGTAACGGAGCAGTTCTTC
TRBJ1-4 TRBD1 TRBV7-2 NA CASSLVFGTGYEKLFF TGTGCCAGCAGCTTAGTTTTCGGGACAGGTTATGAAAAACTGTTTTTT
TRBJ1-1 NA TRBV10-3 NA CATRLSMNTEAFF TGTGCCACCCGGTTGAGTATGAACACTGAAGCTTTCTTT
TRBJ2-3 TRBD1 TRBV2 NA CASSGDRGQSGTQYF TGTGCCAGCAGCGGGGACAGGGGGCAATCGGGTACGCAGTATTTT
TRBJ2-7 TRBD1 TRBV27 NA CASSFPDRLYEQYF TGTGCCAGCAGTTTCCCGGACAGGCTCTACGAGCAGTACTTC
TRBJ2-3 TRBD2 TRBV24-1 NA CATSDPSGLAGSTDTQYF TGTGCCACCAGTGATCCCTCCGGACTAGCGGGGTCCACAGATACGCAGTATTTT
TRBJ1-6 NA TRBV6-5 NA CASSYVQGRRSPLHF TGTGCCAGCAGTTACGTCCAGGGGAGACGATCACCCCTCCACTTT
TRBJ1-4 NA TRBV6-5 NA CASSYDQAGNEKLFF TGTGCCAGCAGTTACGATCAAGCAGGGAATGAAAAACTGTTTTTT
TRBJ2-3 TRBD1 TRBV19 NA CASRMPGQGTDTQYF TGTGCCAGTAGAATGCCGGGACAGGGTACAGATACGCAGTATTTT
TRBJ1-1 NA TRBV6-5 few CASRYDSEVTEAFF TGTGCCAGCAGGTACGACAGCGAGGTCACTGAAGCTTTCTTT